A single TCR beta chain is shown here with its context. What antigen it recognizes has not been identified. No base quality values were provided; no much bigger clone lies one nucleotide off. Hyperthyroidism patients were newly diagnosed, had a disease duration of under 2 months, and were aged 18 to 65 years. Any patient with an uncontrolled infection, another autoimmune disease, pregnancy or lactation was excluded. Clinical symptoms, serum thyroxine and TRAb, thyroid ultrasound, and orbital computed tomography formed the basis for the diagnoses. For progressor patients, blood was drawn at the first diagnosis of hyperthyroidism, before any ophthalmopathy symptoms had appeared. Ficoll-Paque density gradient centrifugation was used to isolate PBMCs from approximately 11 ml of fresh peripheral blood. Progressor patients were defined as those initially diagnosed with Graves' hyperthyroidism in whom ophthalmopathy developed during follow-up. Total RNA was extracted with Trizol reagent, and quality was checked on an Agilent 2100 Bioanalyzer.

TCR beta CDR3 regions were amplified from RNA transcripts. The TCR CDR3 was subjected to a first round of RT-PCR using the HTBI primer set and the Qiagen OneStep RT-PCR kit. Libraries were constructed in a second round of multiplex PCR, after which size selection and purification were carried out. Sequencing of the libraries was done on an Illumina HiSeq2000 using paired-end 100 bp reads. As for the authors' bioinformatics: Raw data were processed with SOAPnuke, discarding reads with adapters, uncalled bases, mean Phred below 15, or no exact constant-primer or identifier match. COPE v1.2.5 was used to merge the high-quality paired reads, and each unique nucleotide sequence was defined as a clonotype. MiTCR v1.1 was used to align the clonotypes against IMGT TRBV, TRBD and TRBJ reference segments. Analysis was restricted to V-J combinations with a frequency above 0.0001, which covered approximately 99% of repertoires. The TCS score was defined as the ratio of F50 (clonal expansion) to E x V (chaos), calculated using BLOSUM62-based TCRdist between CDR3 peptides within each V-J. Welch's t-statistics and random forest reduced some 510 V-J features to 13, which were used in a naive Bayes classifier (R e1071). The public reads were quality trimmed at Q25 with fastp and then assembled into clones with MiXCR by TCRdb, keeping productive beta chains. Rows merge per CDR3 protein into single entries with the most common DNA and genes. These V and J calls are TCRdb output, not the study's own analysis. This sample comprises about 770,000 distinct CDR3 sequences, 18% of them detected only once. Around 15% of the sample is in the top ten clones.

This entry is derived from a study of T cells in Graves' hyperthyroidism and ophthalmopathy (dated by TCRdb to between 2018 and 2021). About the full investigation: Peripheral blood samples were taken at the time of initial diagnosis, prior to any treatment. A discovery cohort of about 95 patients, about 40 with Graves' ophthalmopathy and more than 55 with stable Graves' hyperthyroidism, was used to find distinguishing TCR V-J signatures. Whether ophthalmopathy could be predicted prospectively was tested in an independent validation cohort made up of 18 to 20 hyperthyroidism patients plus 17 patients who later progressed to ophthalmopathy. The roughly 90 discovery patients were divided at random into training and test sets in a 7:3 ratio. The study also compared thyroid tissue and blood T-cell repertoires from five or six Graves' hyperthyroidism patients. After blood sampling, hyperthyroidism patients were treated with methimazole at a starting dose of 30 mg daily, and ophthalmopathy patients were treated with high-dose intravenous methylprednisolone. The paper reports TCR Vbeta CDR3 sequencing of some 140 peripheral blood samples: approximately 43 ophthalmopathy, under 85 hyperthyroidism and 17 progressor patients.

Overall results and qualifications from the work: During validation, the model predicted progression to ophthalmopathy a median of approximately six months ahead of onset, with roughly 65% sensitivity and 72% to 85% specificity. Most expanded thyroid clonotypes (frequency above 0.001) were also detected in blood, a finding suggesting that blood repertoires may reflect thyroid immune responses. A 13 V-J signature model separated ophthalmopathy from stable hyperthyroidism, with around 91% sensitivity and 81.08% specificity in cross-validation and 80%/75% in testing. No statistical method was used to set the sample size in advance, and investigators knew the group allocation.

The CDR3 runs 11 amino acids, cysteine and phenylalanine included. The CDR3 DNA has 33 bases and is translated from base 1. V gives up 6 bases and J gives up 5 bases, and the segment between their germline ends measures 10 bases. According to the germline V gene, CDR1 reads SQVTM and CDR2 reads ANQGSEA. This receptor was obtained from a woman aged 45-60 years with Graves' hyperthyroidism that later progressed to Graves' ophthalmopathy. Sequencing was performed on blood. The rearrangement joined TRBV29-1 to TRBJ2-5; the D gene remains uncertain. The sequence in DNA is TGCAGCGTGATGTCCCTCGAGACCCAGTACTTC. Its protein is CSVMSLETQYF.